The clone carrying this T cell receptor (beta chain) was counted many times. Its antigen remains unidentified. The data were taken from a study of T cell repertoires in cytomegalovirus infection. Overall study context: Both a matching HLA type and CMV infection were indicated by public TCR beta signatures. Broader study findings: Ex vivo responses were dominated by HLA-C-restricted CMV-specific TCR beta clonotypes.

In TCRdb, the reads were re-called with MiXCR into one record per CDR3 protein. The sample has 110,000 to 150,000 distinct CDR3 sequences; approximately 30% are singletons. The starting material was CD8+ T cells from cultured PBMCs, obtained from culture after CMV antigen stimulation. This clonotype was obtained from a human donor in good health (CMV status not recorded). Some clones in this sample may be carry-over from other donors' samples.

The CDR3 loop reads CAWGAVQGAFVEQYF. Here the CDR3 DNA reads TGTGCCTGGGGGGCGGTACAGGGGGCGTTTGTCGAGCAGTACTTC. This chain uses TRBV30 with TRBJ2-7, with 9 bases aligning to TRBD1. V was pared by 5 bases and J by 6 bases, with 14 bases of the junction left unmatched. The CDR3 consists of 15 residues. The V gene's germline CDR1 is GTSNPN and CDR2 SVGIG (reference sequence).